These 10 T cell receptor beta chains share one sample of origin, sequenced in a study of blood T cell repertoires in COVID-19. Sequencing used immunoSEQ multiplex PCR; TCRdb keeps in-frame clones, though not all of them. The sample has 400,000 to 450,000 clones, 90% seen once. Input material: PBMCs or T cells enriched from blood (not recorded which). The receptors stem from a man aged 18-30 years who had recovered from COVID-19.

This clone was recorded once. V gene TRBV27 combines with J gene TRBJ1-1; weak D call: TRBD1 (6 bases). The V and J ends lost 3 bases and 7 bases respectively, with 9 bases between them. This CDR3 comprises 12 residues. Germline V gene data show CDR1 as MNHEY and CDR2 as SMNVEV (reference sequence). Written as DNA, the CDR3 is TGTGCCAGCAGTTTTGGCAGGGGTGAAGCTTTCTTT. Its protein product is CASSFGRGEAFF.

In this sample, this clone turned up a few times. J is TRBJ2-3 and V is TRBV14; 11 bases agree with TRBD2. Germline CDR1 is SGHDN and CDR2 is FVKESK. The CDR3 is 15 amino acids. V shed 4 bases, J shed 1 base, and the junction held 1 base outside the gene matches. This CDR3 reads CASSPLAGGTDTQYF. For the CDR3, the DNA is TGTGCCAGCAGCCCACTAGCGGGAGGCACAGATACGCAGTATTTT. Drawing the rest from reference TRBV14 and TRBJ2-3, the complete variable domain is EAGVTQFPSHSVIEKGQTVTLRCDPISGHDNLYWYRRVMGKEIKFLLHFVKESKQDESGMPNNRFLAERTGGTYSTLKVQPAELEDSGVYFCASSPLAGGTDTQYFGPGTRLTVL.

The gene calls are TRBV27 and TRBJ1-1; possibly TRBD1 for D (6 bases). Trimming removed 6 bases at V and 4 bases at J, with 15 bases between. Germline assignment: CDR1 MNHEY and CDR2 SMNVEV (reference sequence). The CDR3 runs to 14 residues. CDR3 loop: CASRLRGPSTEAFF. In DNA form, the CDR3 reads TGTGCCAGCAGACTCAGGGGTCCGTCCACTGAAGCTTTCTTT.

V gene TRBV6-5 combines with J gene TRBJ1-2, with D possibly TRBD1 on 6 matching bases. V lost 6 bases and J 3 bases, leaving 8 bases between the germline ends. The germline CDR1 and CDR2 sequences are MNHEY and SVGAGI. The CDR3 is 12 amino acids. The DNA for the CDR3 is TGTGCCAGCAGACAGGGAGACTATGGCTACACCTTC. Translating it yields CASRQGDYGYTF.

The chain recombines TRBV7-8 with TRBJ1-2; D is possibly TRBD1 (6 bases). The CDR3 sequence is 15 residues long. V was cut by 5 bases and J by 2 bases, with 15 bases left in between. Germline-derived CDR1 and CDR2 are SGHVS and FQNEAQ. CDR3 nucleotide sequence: TGTGCCAGCAGCCCGCGGACAGCGATGAACTATGGCTACACCTTC. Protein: CASSPRTAMNYGYTF. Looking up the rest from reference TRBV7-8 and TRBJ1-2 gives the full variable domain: GAGVSQSPRYKVAKRGQDVALRCDPISGHVSLFWYQQALGQGPEFLTYFQNEAQLDKSGLPSDRFFAERPEGSVSTLKIQRTQQEDSAVYLCASSPRTAMNYGYTFGSGTRLTVV.

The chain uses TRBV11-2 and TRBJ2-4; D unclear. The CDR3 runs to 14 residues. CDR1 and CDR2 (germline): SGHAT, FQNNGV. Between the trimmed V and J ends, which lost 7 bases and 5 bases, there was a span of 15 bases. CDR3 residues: CASTSPFRENIQYF. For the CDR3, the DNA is TGTGCCAGCACTTCCCCTTTTAGAGAAAACATTCAGTACTTC. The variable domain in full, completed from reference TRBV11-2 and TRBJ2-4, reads EAGVAQSPRYKIIEKRQSVAFWCNPISGHATLYWYQQILGQGPKLLIQFQNNGVVDDSQLPKDRFSAERLKGVDSTLKIQPAKLEDSAVYLCASTSPFRENIQYFGAGTRLSVL.

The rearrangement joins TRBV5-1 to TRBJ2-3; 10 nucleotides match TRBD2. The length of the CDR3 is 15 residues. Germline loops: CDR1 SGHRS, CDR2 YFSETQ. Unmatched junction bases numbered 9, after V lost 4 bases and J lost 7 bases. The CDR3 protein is CASSPVASGGNTQYF. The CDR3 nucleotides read TGCGCCAGCAGCCCCGTGGCTAGCGGGGGAAATACGCAGTATTTT.

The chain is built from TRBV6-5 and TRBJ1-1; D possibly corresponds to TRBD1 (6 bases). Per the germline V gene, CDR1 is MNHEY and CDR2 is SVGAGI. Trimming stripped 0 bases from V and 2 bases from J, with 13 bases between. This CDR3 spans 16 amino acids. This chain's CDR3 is CASSYSTARGNTEAFF. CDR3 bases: TGTGCCAGCAGTTACTCGACGGCCAGGGGAAACACTGAAGCTTTCTTT.

The CDR3 protein is CASSVFWGGQGPSGNTIYF. The CDR3 DNA is TGTGCCAGCAGCGTATTTTGGGGGGGCCAGGGCCCCTCTGGAAACACCATATATTTT. This sequence joins TRBV9 and TRBJ1-3; D possibly corresponds to TRBD1 (6 bases). V was cut by 1 base and J by 0 bases, with 20 bases left in between. The CDR3 runs 19 residues. CDR1 is SGDLS, CDR2 YYNGEE, per germline.

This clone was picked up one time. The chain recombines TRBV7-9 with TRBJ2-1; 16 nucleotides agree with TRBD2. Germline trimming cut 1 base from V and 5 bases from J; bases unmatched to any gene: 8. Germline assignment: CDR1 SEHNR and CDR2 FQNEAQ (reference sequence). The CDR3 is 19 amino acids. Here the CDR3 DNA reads TGTGCCAGCAGCTTAGAGACCGGGACTAGCGGGAGGGCCCACAATGAGCAGTTCTTC. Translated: CASSLETGTSGRAHNEQFF.